Shown below are 22 T cell receptor beta chains from a single sample sequenced in a study of T cell changes during pregnancy in multiple sclerosis. Generated by immunoSEQ multiplex PCR, the TCRdb table keeps only in-frame clones and is missing some. The sample has roughly 99,000 clones, about 91% seen once. The specimen was peripheral blood, collected after pregnancy. Every receptor here comes from a female donor in good health, enrolled as a control in a pregnancy study.

The gene calls are TRBV30 and TRBJ2-1; 8 positions agree with TRBD2. The CDR3 is made up of 17 amino acids. The trim removed 0 bases at V and 2 bases at J, leaving 9 bases unmatched. Per the germline V gene, CDR1 is GTSNPN and CDR2 is SVGIG (reference sequence). For the CDR3, the DNA is TGTGCCTGGAGTGTAATAAGCGGGAGTAGCCCCTACAATGAGCAGTTCTTC. Translation gives CAWSVISGSSPYNEQFF.

The V call is TRBV5-1, the J call TRBJ1-1; a weak D match, TRBD1 (5 bases). CDR1 SGHRS and CDR2 YFSETQ come from the germline V gene. This CDR3 contains 13 residues. Trimming took 0 bases from V and 7 from J, leaving 10 bases between them. The DNA for the CDR3 is TGCGCCAGCAGCTTGGTGGGGCCGAATGAAGCTTTCTTT. Protein product: CASSLVGPNEAFF.

This clone was seen just once. The V and J genes are TRBV27 and TRBJ2-7; D might be TRBD1 (7 bases). V lost 2 bases, J lost 2 bases, and 13 bases lay in between. The CDR3 runs to 15 residues. The V gene's germline CDR1 is MNHEY and CDR2 SMNVEV (reference sequence). The CDR3 nucleotides are TGTGCCAGCAGTTTAACTTTCAGGGGGGCCTACGAGCAGTACTTC. Translation: CASSLTFRGAYEQYF.

The gene calls are TRBV18 and TRBJ2-5; 7 nucleotides match TRBD2. The V gene's germline CDR1 is KGHSH and CDR2 LQKENI. This CDR3 comprises 15 residues. V dropped 5 bases and J dropped 5; count of bases not matched to a gene: 11. CDR3 DNA sequence: TGTGCCAGCTCATCCCCCCGGGACTATGGGGAGACCCAGTACTTC. Residues: CASSSPRDYGETQYF.

This clone was counted a single time. The genes are TRBV5-1 and TRBJ1-1, with 7 nucleotides matching TRBD1. V gave up 3 bases and J gave up 3 bases; unmatched junction bases: 5. The CDR3 consists of 14 residues. The germline CDR1 and CDR2 sequences are SGHRS and YFSETQ. As DNA, the CDR3 is TGCGCCAGCAGCTCCCGTGACAGGGACACTGAAGCTTTCTTT. Translation: CASSSRDRDTEAFF.

The gene calls are TRBV30 and TRBJ1-3; TRBD1 might be the D (6 bases). The CDR3 loop spans 15 amino acids. V was pared by 2 bases and J by 4 bases, with 15 bases between. Germline V gene data show CDR1 as GTSNPN and CDR2 as SVGIG (reference sequence). CDR3 coding DNA: TGTGCCTGGAGTCGACAGGACTCGAGAGGAAACACCATATATTTT. This sequence encodes CAWSRQDSRGNTIYF.

The chain uses TRBV6-4 and TRBJ2-1; 7 bases are shared with TRBD1. The ends lost 4 bases at V and 4 bases at J; junction bases unmatched: 7. CDR1 is MRHNA, CDR2 SNTAGT, per germline. The CDR3 is made up of 15 amino acids. The CDR3 region is CASSAGQVRYNEQFF. The CDR3 DNA follows: TGTGCCAGCAGTGCTGGACAGGTTCGATACAATGAGCAGTTCTTC.

The chain recombines TRBV2 with TRBJ1-2; 8 positions match TRBD1. Losses at the gene ends were 4 bases for V and 1 base for J; bases not matched to a gene: 5. The V gene's germline CDR1 is SNHLY and CDR2 FYNNEI. The CDR3 spans 15 residues. CDR3 residues: CASSARGQGNYGYTF. In DNA, the CDR3 is TGTGCCAGCAGTGCAAGAGGACAGGGTAACTATGGCTACACCTTC.

The chain carries TRBV6-1 and TRBJ2-5, with TRBD1 as a possible D gene (6 bases). This CDR3 contains 14 residues. Germline assignment: CDR1 MNHNS and CDR2 SASEGT. V dropped 7 bases and J dropped 1 base, with 13 bases sitting between them. For the CDR3, the DNA is TGTGCCAGCACCTTCTGGGGGCCCCAAGAGACCCAGTACTTC. Translating gives CASTFWGPQETQYF.

The chain employs TRBV9 and TRBJ2-7; TRBD1 is a possible D gene (5 bases). CDR1 and CDR2 from the germline V gene are SGDLS and YYNGEE. This CDR3 is built from 13 residues. The germline V and J ends were trimmed by 0 bases and 2 bases, with 6 bases remaining between them. CDR3 amino acids: CASSVGGPYEQYF. CDR3 DNA sequence: TGTGCCAGCAGCGTAGGGGGCCCCTACGAGCAGTACTTC. Using reference TRBV9 and TRBJ2-7 for the parts outside the CDR3, the full variable domain is DSGVTQTPKHLITATGQRVTLRCSPRSGDLSVYWYQQSLDQGLQFLIQYYNGEERAKGNILERFSAQQFPDLHSELNLSSLELGDSALYFCASSVGGPYEQYFGPGTRLTVT.

The V call is TRBV19, the J call TRBJ1-1; TRBD1 matches 7 bases. Germline lookup yields CDR1 LNHDA and CDR2 SQIVND (reference sequence). Trimming took 6 bases from V and 4 from J; bases not matched to a gene: 5. This CDR3 contains 13 residues. Here the CDR3 DNA reads TGTGCCAGTAGCTGGTCAGGGGGCACTGAAGCTTTCTTT. It yields the protein CASSWSGGTEAFF.

V is TRBV4-2 and J is TRBJ2-7, with TRBD2 matching over 7 bases. This CDR3 has 14 amino acids. V lost 4 bases, J lost 3 bases, and 6 bases stayed unmatched. CDR1 is LGHNA and CDR2 is YNFKEQ in the germline V gene. In DNA form, the CDR3 reads TGTGCCAGCAGCCCCCTAGCGGACCGCTACGAGCAGTACTTC. This translates into CASSPLADRYEQYF.

The chain links TRBV27 to TRBJ1-1, with D possibly matching TRBD1 (5 bases). The germline V gene encodes CDR1 MNHEY and CDR2 SMNVEV (reference sequence). The ends were cut back, 2 bases at V and 3 bases at J, with 13 bases in the middle. The CDR3 covers 15 residues. CDR3 protein: CASSLRPGRDTEAFF. The CDR3, as DNA: TGTGCCAGCAGTTTACGCCCAGGGAGGGACACTGAAGCTTTCTTT.

The V gene is TRBV9, the J gene TRBJ2-7, with a weak D call TRBD2 (6 bases). The V end lost 0 bases, the J end lost 3 bases, and 10 bases lay between the germline ends. The CDR3 spans 14 residues. Germline CDR1 and CDR2: SGDLS and YYNGEE. The CDR3 coding sequence is TGTGCCAGCAGCGTAGGTGGGGGAGGCTACGAGCAGTACTTC. Encoded protein: CASSVGGGGYEQYF.

The CDR3 DNA reads as TGTGCCAGCTCTCAGCGGGGCCCCTACGAGCAGTACTTC. It encodes CASSQRGPYEQYF. The chain couples TRBV18 to TRBJ2-7; TRBD2 matches 7 bases. After removal of 6 bases from V and 2 bases from J, the junction contained 4 bases not matched to a gene. This CDR3 has 13 amino acids. CDR1 and CDR2 (germline): KGHSH, LQKENI.

The chain joins TRBV7-9 to TRBJ2-5, with 8 bases aligning to TRBD2. With V trimmed by 1 base and J by 5 bases, 6 bases remained unmatched. Per germline, CDR1 SEHNR and CDR2 FQNEAQ (reference sequence). This CDR3 is 15 amino acids long. The CDR3 region is CASSLGVAGMETQYF. For the CDR3, the DNA is TGTGCCAGCAGCTTAGGGGTAGCGGGGATGGAGACCCAGTACTTC.

This sequence joins TRBV4-2 and TRBJ2-7; TRBD1 aligns across 11 bases. CDR1 is LGHNA and CDR2 is YNFKEQ in the germline V gene. The CDR3 is made up of 16 amino acids. The J segment lost 0 bases and the V segment lost 4 bases, leaving 5 bases of the junction unmatched. The DNA of the CDR3 is TGTGCCAGCAGCCTCTCAGGGACAGGGGGCTCCTACGAGCAGTACTTC. Translating it yields CASSLSGTGGSYEQYF.

The rearrangement uses TRBV19 and TRBJ2-2; 10 bases align to TRBD2. This CDR3 has 17 residues. V dropped 5 bases and J dropped 3; count of bases not matched to a gene: 9. The germline CDR1 and CDR2 sequences are LNHDA and SQIVND (reference sequence). The CDR3 loop reads CASSYLAGVSDTGELFF. The CDR3 DNA reads as TGTGCCAGTAGTTATCTAGCGGGAGTATCTGACACCGGGGAGCTGTTTTTT.

V and J are TRBV13 and TRBJ1-1; TRBD1 matches 10 bases. V was clipped by 4 bases and J by 0 bases; unmatched bases: 5. This CDR3 contains 16 residues. Germline CDR1 and CDR2: PRHDT and FYEKMQ (reference sequence). The CDR3 reads CASSSDRGRLNTEAFF. CDR3 DNA sequence: TGTGCCAGCAGCTCAGACAGGGGGCGTCTGAACACTGAAGCTTTCTTT.

V and J are TRBV6-1 and TRBJ1-6; unclear D gene. From germline, CDR1 is MNHNS and CDR2 SASEGT. The CDR3 spans 14 residues. V was pared by 5 bases and J by 14 bases, with 19 bases between. The chain's CDR3 is CASSWSIGDRALHF. For the CDR3, the DNA is TGTGCCAGCAGTTGGAGCATCGGGGATCGGGCCCTCCACTTT.

The rearrangement joins TRBV18 to TRBJ1-1; 7 bases align to TRBD1. The CDR3 runs 13 residues. In germline, CDR1 is KGHSH, CDR2 LQKENI. The junction had 4 bases not matched to a gene; V was cut back by 3 bases and J by 6 bases. CDR3 sequence (DNA): TGTGCCAGCTCACCCTGGCAGGGGGCTGAAGCTTTCTTT. Translated, it gives CASSPWQGAEAFF.

The chain links TRBV19 to TRBJ2-7; no definite D call. V shed 6 bases and J shed 0 bases, with 12 bases lying between them. This CDR3 comprises 14 residues. CDR1 LNHDA and CDR2 SQIVND come from the germline V gene (reference sequence). CDR3 sequence (DNA): TGTGCCAGTAGCCCGGCGGTGGTCTCCTACGAGCAGTACTTC. Amino acid sequence: CASSPAVVSYEQYF.